These T cell receptor beta chains were read from a single sample in a study of siplizumab effects on memory and regulatory T cells. Libraries were prepared by immunoSEQ multiplex PCR; TCRdb keeps only in-frame clonotypes and omits some of them. In the table there are about 46,000 clones, more than 85% of which are singletons. Sequenced input: CD8+ T cells sorted from blood. Receptors were obtained from a human donor in good health. Each CDR3 is given without its conserved first and last residue.

j_call: TRBJ2-4
v_call: TRBV10-2
cdr3_aa: STQSGNIQY

j_call: TRBJ1-5
v_call: TRBV28
cdr3_aa: ASSFRDGAQPQH

j_call: TRBJ2-7
v_call: TRBV7-2
cdr3_aa: ASQLAEPRTGEQY

j_call: TRBJ2-1
v_call: TRBV27
cdr3_aa: ASSFLDRGRSGEQF

j_call: TRBJ2-7
v_call: TRBV4-2
cdr3_aa: ASSQELEGPREQY

j_call: TRBJ2-7
v_call: TRBV5-1
cdr3_aa: ASSLGGAYSATFWEQY

j_call: TRBJ2-5
v_call: TRBV28
cdr3_aa: ASSWTSGASPGETQY

j_call: TRBJ2-7
v_call: TRBV6-6
cdr3_aa: ASSSRGNAYEQY

j_call: TRBJ2-7
v_call: TRBV15
cdr3_aa: ATSDGGSSYEQY

j_call: TRBJ1-5
v_call: TRBV7-6
cdr3_aa: ASSLGSYQPQH

j_call: TRBJ1-2
v_call: TRBV5-1
cdr3_aa: ASSLGTANYGYT

j_call: TRBJ1-5
v_call: TRBV27
cdr3_aa: ASSDRTGNQPQH

j_call: TRBJ1-1
v_call: TRBV7-6
cdr3_aa: ASSLGTTGFAEAF

j_call: TRBJ2-3
v_call: TRBV4-1
cdr3_aa: ASSQAEDTQY

j_call: TRBJ1-1
v_call: TRBV13
cdr3_aa: ASTPPGGTEAF

j_call: TRBJ2-5
v_call: TRBV27
cdr3_aa: ASTSLAGAETQY

j_call: TRBJ1-1
v_call: TRBV7-9
cdr3_aa: ASSSSQGLNTEAF

j_call: TRBJ2-3
v_call: TRBV9
cdr3_aa: ASSVPLPGETDTQY

j_call: TRBJ2-1
v_call: TRBV28
cdr3_aa: ASSLRLAGQIYNEQF

j_call: TRBJ2-7
v_call: TRBV27
cdr3_aa: ASSQTGGSYEQY

j_call: TRBJ1-2
v_call: TRBV7-8
cdr3_aa: ASSFNREWVYGYT

j_call: TRBJ2-5
v_call: TRBV28
cdr3_aa: ASTGIHAGETQY

j_call: TRBJ2-7
v_call: TRBV4-2
cdr3_aa: ASSQTSGSSYEQY

j_call: TRBJ2-6
v_call: TRBV4-1
cdr3_aa: ASSQLDSGANVLT

j_call: TRBJ2-1
v_call: TRBV14
cdr3_aa: ASSQERLSGRPPYNEQF

j_call: TRBJ1-5
v_call: TRBV7-8
cdr3_aa: ASGYSNQPQH

j_call: TRBJ1-2
v_call: TRBV19
cdr3_aa: ASPEQACEGVKANYGYT

j_call: TRBJ2-3
v_call: TRBV6-6
cdr3_aa: ASRISGATDTQY

j_call: TRBJ2-1
v_call: TRBV29-1
cdr3_aa: SVGKRSSYNEQF

j_call: TRBJ2-1
v_call: TRBV7-9
cdr3_aa: ASSFIAGEQF

j_call: TRBJ2-7
v_call: TRBV7-9
cdr3_aa: ASSPRGSSYEQY

j_call: TRBJ2-5
v_call: TRBV11-2
cdr3_aa: ASSGSGTGSSQY

j_call: TRBJ2-5
v_call: TRBV5-1
cdr3_aa: ASSLAGRETQY

j_call: TRBJ1-4
v_call: TRBV13
cdr3_aa: ASSYNSGENEKLF

j_call: TRBJ2-1
v_call: TRBV27
cdr3_aa: ARRLAGVYNEQF

j_call: TRBJ2-5
v_call: TRBV11-2
cdr3_aa: ASSGEGQETETQY

j_call: TRBJ1-2
v_call: TRBV27
cdr3_aa: ASSSGQGIGYT

j_call: TRBJ1-5
v_call: TRBV6-5
cdr3_aa: ASSYWRNSNQPQH

j_call: TRBJ2-1
v_call: TRBV5-4
cdr3_aa: ASSFGRLAGGIGEQF

j_call: TRBJ2-7
v_call: TRBV5-6
cdr3_aa: ASRSPGATGGISEQY

j_call: TRBJ1-2
v_call: TRBV5-1
cdr3_aa: ASSLGDSQPPYYGYT

j_call: TRBJ2-5
v_call: TRBV27
cdr3_aa: ASSSPGQGNSETQY

j_call: TRBJ2-1
v_call: TRBV28
cdr3_aa: ASSSPRGLLDNEQF

j_call: TRBJ2-7
v_call: TRBV10-3
cdr3_aa: AISESMGVVESEQY